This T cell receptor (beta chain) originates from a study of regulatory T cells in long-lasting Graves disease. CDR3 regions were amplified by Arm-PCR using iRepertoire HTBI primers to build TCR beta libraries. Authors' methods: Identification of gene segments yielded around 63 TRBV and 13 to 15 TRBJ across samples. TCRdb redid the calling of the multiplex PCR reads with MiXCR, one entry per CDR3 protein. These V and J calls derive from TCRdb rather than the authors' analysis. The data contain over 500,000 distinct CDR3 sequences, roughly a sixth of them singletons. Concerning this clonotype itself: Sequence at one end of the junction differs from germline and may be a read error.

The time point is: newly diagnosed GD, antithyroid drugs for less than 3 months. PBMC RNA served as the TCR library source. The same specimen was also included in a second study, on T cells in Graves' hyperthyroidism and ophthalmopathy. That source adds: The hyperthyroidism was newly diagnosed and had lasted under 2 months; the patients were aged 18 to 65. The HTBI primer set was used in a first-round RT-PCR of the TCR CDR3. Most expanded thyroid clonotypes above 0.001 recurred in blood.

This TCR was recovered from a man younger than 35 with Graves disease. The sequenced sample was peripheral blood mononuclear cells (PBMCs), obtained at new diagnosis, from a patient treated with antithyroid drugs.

The CDR3 sequence is CASSRTANTGEPFF. The CDR3 bases are TGTGCCAGCAGTCGGACGGCCAACACCGGGGAGCCGTTTTTT. V gene TRBV6-2 or TRBV6-3 combines with J gene TRBJ2-2; tentatively, D is TRBD2 (5 bases). CDR1 is MNHEY and CDR2 is SVGEGT in the germline V gene. CDR3 length: 14 residues.